These 6 T cell receptor beta chains share one sample of origin, sequenced in a study of cytomegalovirus exposure and HLA in healthy donors. PCR employed 60 Vbeta and 13 Jbeta primers. Measured with immunoSEQ multiplex PCR; TCRdb has only the in-frame clones, and not every one. The repertoire consists of 120,000 or so clones, with over 9.5% occurring once and the leading ten covering 4% to 5%. Sequences were obtained from PBMCs. These TCRs come from a woman under 30 in good health and CMV-seropositive.

The chain couples TRBV5-1 to TRBJ1-1; 9 bases map to TRBD1. Germline V gene data show CDR1 as SGHRS and CDR2 as YFSETQ. There are 15 residues in the CDR3. V lost 4 bases to trimming and J lost 0 bases; unmatched junction nucleotides: 4. The CDR3 DNA reads as TGCGCCAGCAGCACTGGACAGGGGATGAACACTGAAGCTTTCTTT. It is translated as CASSTGQGMNTEAFF. The full variable domain, rest sourced from reference TRBV5-1 and TRBJ1-1, is KAGVTQTPRYLIKTRGQQVTLSCSPISGHRSVSWYQQTPGQGLQFLFEYFSETQRNKGNFPGRFSGRQFSNSRSEMNVSTLELGDSALYLCASSTGQGMNTEAFFGQGTRLTVV.

The CDR3 bases are TGTGCCAGCAGCTTAGGACAGGGGGCAGATACGCAGTATTTT. The encoded protein is CASSLGQGADTQYF. The rearrangement links TRBV7-2 to TRBJ2-3; 9 bases line up with TRBD1. CDR1 is SGHTA and CDR2 is FQGNSA in the germline V gene. J gave up 4 bases and V 1 base, and 0 bases lay outside the gene matches. CDR3 size: 14 residues.

This clone was seen a handful of times. The chain links TRBV11-2 to TRBJ2-3; D is ambiguous. The CDR3 length is 15 residues. Germline values: CDR1 SGHAT, CDR2 FQNNGV. V was clipped by 3 bases and J by 4 bases, with 14 bases between them. CDR3: CASSFSYGFADTQYF. In DNA form, the CDR3 reads TGTGCCAGCAGCTTTTCCTACGGGTTTGCAGATACGCAGTATTTT.

The gene calls are TRBV5-6 and TRBJ1-4; D ambiguous. V lost 2 bases, J lost 5 bases, and 7 bases lay in between. The CDR3 contains 13 residues. The germline CDR1 and CDR2 sequences are SGHDT and YYEEEE. The CDR3 DNA reads as TGTGCCAGCAGCTTAAAGCCCAATGAAAAACTGTTTTTT. Translating it yields CASSLKPNEKLFF.

This clone was seen a handful of times. This sequence joins TRBV6-6 and TRBJ2-7; D is possibly TRBD1 (6 bases). CDR1 and CDR2 from the germline V gene are MNHNY and SVGAGI (reference sequence). This CDR3 has 15 residues. The germline V and J ends were trimmed by 3 bases and 4 bases, with 16 bases remaining between them. The CDR3 loop reads CASSYSTGLSYEQYF. As DNA, the CDR3 is TGTGCCAGCAGTTATTCCACAGGGTTGTCATACGAGCAGTACTTC.

This clone was recorded a few times. The CDR3 region has the DNA TGCAGCGTTGGGGGGGACAGTTCTAACTATGGCTACACCTTC. Residues: CSVGGDSSNYGYTF. The chain is built from TRBV29-1 and TRBJ1-2; 7 bases align to TRBD1. The V gene's germline CDR1 is SQVTM and CDR2 ANQGSEA. Trimming took 4 bases from V and 0 from J; bases not matched to a gene: 5. The CDR3 is 14 amino acids. Together with reference TRBV29-1 and TRBJ1-2, the CDR3 gives the full variable domain: SAVISQKPSRDICQRGTSLTIQCQVDSQVTMMFWYRQQPGQSLTLIATANQGSEATYESGFVIDKFPISRPNLTFSTLTVSNMSPEDSSIYLCSVGGDSSNYGYTFGSGTRLTVV.